The 25 T cell receptor beta chains reported below all come from one sample, sequenced in a study of T cell repertoires in cytomegalovirus infection. TCRdb used MiXCR to reprocess the reads, holding one entry per CDR3 protein. The sample has 250,000 or so distinct CDR3 sequences, over 15% seen once. The sequenced material came from CD8+ T cells from PBMCs. These receptors all stem from a human donor in good health (CMV status not recorded). Some clones in this sample may be carry-over from other donors' samples.

In its sample, this clonotype was seen many times. The J gene is TRBJ2-7, the V gene TRBV7-8; a possible D gene is TRBD1 (6 bases). The germline V gene has CDR1 SGHVS and CDR2 FQNEAQ. The ends were cut back, 5 bases at V and 5 bases at J, with 10 bases in the middle. The CDR3 has 12 amino acids. CDR3: CASSDRSDEQYF. CDR3 DNA: TGTGCCAGCAGCGACAGGTCTGACGAGCAGTACTTC.

The chain has TRBV2 and TRBJ2-5, with 10 bases that match TRBD2. This CDR3 spans 17 amino acids. The V segment lost 2 bases and the J segment 2 bases; nucleotides outside the gene matches: 8. Germline assignment: CDR1 SNHLY and CDR2 FYNNEI. CDR3 in amino acids: CASSEQLAGTIQETQYF. CDR3 nucleotides: TGTGCCAGCAGTGAACAACTAGCGGGGACGATACAAGAGACCCAGTACTTC.

The chain recombines TRBV6-2 or TRBV6-3 with TRBJ2-1; D remains unclear. V was pared by 0 bases and J by 12 bases, with 6 bases between. The CDR3 consists of 11 residues. Germline V gives CDR1 MNHEY, CDR2 SVGEGT. This CDR3 is CASSYSLGQFF. The CDR3 DNA sequence: TGTGCCAGCAGTTACTCCCTCGGGCAGTTCTTC.

This clonotype showed up many times. The gene calls are TRBV7-6 and TRBJ2-5; 9 bases agree with TRBD1. Germline-derived CDR1 and CDR2 are SGHVS and FNYEAQ. The CDR3 is 14 residues long. V dropped 5 bases and J dropped 5; count of bases not matched to a gene: 6. CDR3 residues: CASSPGTGMETQYF. As DNA, the CDR3 is TGTGCCAGCAGCCCCGGGACAGGGATGGAGACCCAGTACTTC.

This clonotype was counted many times. A read error may produce the germline difference seen at one junction end. The rearrangement joins TRBV7-2 to TRBJ2-1, with no clear D. Germline V gene sequence: CDR1 SGHTA, CDR2 FQGNSA. There are 14 residues in the CDR3. The CDR3 sequence is CASSLAIGYSEQFF. The CDR3 DNA reads as TGTGCCAGCAGCTTAGCGATCGGTTACAGTGAGCAGTTCTTC.

This clonotype was counted ten times or more. The chain links TRBV20-1 to TRBJ2-3; TRBD1 matches 9 bases. This CDR3 spans 16 amino acids. CDR1 is DFQATT and CDR2 is SNEGSKA in the germline V gene (reference sequence). Trimming cost V 3 bases and J 2 bases; bases outside gene matches: 9. The CDR3 sequence: CSASTDRGWDTDTQYF. DNA for the CDR3: TGCAGTGCTAGTACTGACAGGGGGTGGGACACAGATACGCAGTATTTT.

This sequence joins TRBV6-1 and TRBJ1-6; D uncertain. The CDR3 runs 18 residues. The ends were cut back, 4 bases at V and 3 bases at J, with 19 bases in the middle. The germline V gene encodes CDR1 MNHNS and CDR2 SASEGT. DNA of the CDR3: TGTGCCAGCAGTGGCATCAACGGGGAAACCTTCTATAATTCACCCCTCCACTTT. Encoded protein: CASSGINGETFYNSPLHF.

This clonotype showed up just once. The chain links TRBV7-8 to TRBJ1-2; 7 bases are shared with TRBD1. The CDR3 runs 15 residues. V lost 5 bases and J lost 6; bases outside the gene matches: 12. Per germline, CDR1 SGHVS and CDR2 FQNEAQ. CDR3 sequence: CASSLKTGRYDGYTF. The CDR3 region has the DNA TGTGCCAGCAGCCTGAAGACAGGGAGGTACGATGGCTACACCTTC.

The chain is built from TRBV7-9 and TRBJ2-3; possibly TRBD1 or TRBD2 for D (5 bases each). Germline loops: CDR1 SEHNR, CDR2 FQNEAQ (reference sequence). The CDR3 is made up of 15 amino acids. Trimming shortened V by 4 bases and J by 3 bases, and 14 bases separated the two germline ends. The CDR3 DNA follows: TGTGCCAGCAGCTCTCTCGGGGCGGGTACAGATACGCAGTATTTT. Protein product: CASSSLGAGTDTQYF.

V gene TRBV11-2 combines with J gene TRBJ2-2, with 8 bases aligning to TRBD1. J was trimmed by 5 bases and V by 6 bases; bases with no gene match: 14. The CDR3 loop spans 17 amino acids. Germline CDR1 is SGHAT and CDR2 is FQNNGV. This CDR3 reads CASSPHGGRGRTGELFF. The CDR3 nucleotides are TGTGCCAGCAGTCCCCACGGCGGCAGGGGGCGGACCGGGGAGCTGTTTTTT.

The V gene is TRBV28, the J gene TRBJ2-7; TRBD2 agrees at 7 bases. Germline loops: CDR1 MDHEN, CDR2 SYDVKM. CDR3 length equals 17 residues. The trim removed 2 bases at V and 3 bases at J, leaving 13 bases unmatched. CDR3 loop: CASSLIRRAGLDYEQYF. The CDR3, as DNA: TGTGCCAGCAGTTTAATTCGCCGAGCGGGGCTCGACTACGAGCAGTACTTC.

The chain couples TRBV29-1 to TRBJ1-1; D unresolved. V gave up 5 bases and J gave up 5 bases, with 6 bases separating them. Per germline, CDR1 SQVTM and CDR2 ANQGSEA. The CDR3 runs 10 residues. The CDR3 DNA is TGCAGCGTTCGGGTGACTGAAGCTTTCTTT. Residues: CSVRVTEAFF. The variable domain in full, with the rest retrieved from reference TRBV29-1 and TRBJ1-1, is SAVISQKPSRDICQRGTSLTIQCQVDSQVTMMFWYRQQPGQSLTLIATANQGSEATYESGFVIDKFPISRPNLTFSTLTVSNMSPEDSSIYLCSVRVTEAFFGQGTRLTVV.

In the case of this clonotype: One end of the junction is discordant with germline, which a read error may explain. This chain links TRBV19 with TRBJ2-1, with 7 bases identical to TRBD1. Germline V CDR1 and CDR2: LNHDA, SQIVND (reference sequence). The CDR3 totals 15 residues. This chain's CDR3 is CASSIDVGQYNGQFF. The DNA of the CDR3 is TGTGCCAGTAGTATAGATGTGGGACAGTACAATGGGCAGTTCTTC.

The chain combines TRBV6-2 or TRBV6-3 with TRBJ2-5; a possible D gene is TRBD2 (6 bases). The CDR3 contains 15 residues. The germline gives CDR1 MNHEY, CDR2 SVGEGT. Trimming cost V 7 bases and J 3 bases, with 18 bases left between them. CDR3: CASTPLIGGEETQYF. In nucleotides, the CDR3 is TGTGCCAGCACCCCCCTAATCGGGGGAGAAGAGACCCAGTACTTC.

This clonotype was seen only a few times. The CDR3 loop is CATSDDGTWDNEQFF. Here the CDR3 DNA reads TGTGCCACCAGTGATGATGGGACTTGGGACAATGAGCAGTTCTTC. The chain combines TRBV24-1 with TRBJ2-1; D is possibly TRBD2 (6 bases). The CDR3 spans 15 residues. Trimming shortened V by 3 bases and J by 5 bases, and 13 bases separated the two germline ends. Germline V gene data show CDR1 as KGHDR and CDR2 as SFDVKD.

The chain uses TRBV19 and TRBJ2-2; D is unresolved. The CDR3 sequence is 12 residues long. V gave up 3 bases and J gave up 4 bases, with 3 bases separating them. Germline CDR1 reads LNHDA; CDR2 reads SQIVND (reference sequence). As DNA, the CDR3 is TGTGCCAGTAGTATGGTCACCGGGGAGCTGTTTTTT. Protein sequence: CASSMVTGELFF.

This clonotype was observed a few times. J is TRBJ2-2 and V is TRBV29-1, with a weak D call TRBD1 (5 bases). Germline CDR1 reads SQVTM; CDR2 reads ANQGSEA. Trimming pared 1 base from V and 1 base from J, leaving 13 bases between. The CDR3 spans 16 residues. The CDR3: CSVEAVEGENTGELFF. The CDR3 DNA reads as TGCAGCGTTGAAGCGGTAGAAGGGGAGAACACCGGGGAGCTGTTTTTT.

This clonotype has a handful of counts. The chain couples TRBV29-1 to TRBJ1-2; D is uncertain. V lost 1 base and J 4 bases, leaving 28 bases between the germline ends. Germline CDR1 SQVTM, CDR2 ANQGSEA. This CDR3 spans 19 amino acids. The chain's CDR3 is CSVEGTTQAFDGRVYGYTF. The CDR3 region has the DNA TGCAGCGTTGAAGGCACAACGCAGGCTTTTGACGGAAGAGTCTATGGCTACACCTTC.

The V and J genes are TRBV7-8 and TRBJ2-1; 7 bases align to TRBD2. Germline V gives CDR1 SGHVS, CDR2 FQNEAQ. The CDR3 contains 17 residues. Trimming at V came to 5 bases and at J to 4 bases, leaving 14 bases not matched to a gene. In DNA form, the CDR3 reads TGTGCCAGCAGCCCACCCGAGCTAGCGGAAAATTACAATGAGCAGTTCTTC. Its protein product is CASSPPELAENYNEQFF.

V gene TRBV4-1 combines with J gene TRBJ1-1; 11 bases map to TRBD1. Germline loops: CDR1 MGHRA, CDR2 YSYEKL. The CDR3 has 16 residues. The V and J ends lost 3 bases and 3 bases, in that order; junction bases with no gene match: 6. CDR3 DNA sequence: TGCGCCAGCAGCCACCCGGGACAGGGGGTGGACACTGAAGCTTTCTTT. Residues: CASSHPGQGVDTEAFF.

About this clonotype itself: Compared with germline, one end of the junction differs, possibly owing to a read error. This chain links TRBV5-5 with TRBJ1-2, with 10 bases that match TRBD1. This CDR3 region has 16 residues. The germline CDR1 and CDR2 sequences are SGHKS and YYEKEE (reference sequence). The CDR3 bases are TGTGCCAGCAGCTTCGGACAGGGGGGAAACTTGTATGGCAACACCTTC. Protein product: CASSFGQGGNLYGNTF.

By proportion, this clonotype is medium-sized. This chain connects TRBV28 to TRBJ1-5; the D is unclear. CDR3 length: 14 amino acids. V lost 4 bases to trimming and J lost 0 bases, with 7 bases between them. Germline values: CDR1 MDHEN, CDR2 SYDVKM. CDR3 coding DNA: TGTGCCAGCAGTTCCCTAAATAGCAATCAGCCCCAGCATTTT. This sequence encodes CASSSLNSNQPQHF.

A note on this clonotype: A read error may account for a junction end that differs from germline. V is TRBV5-5 and J is TRBJ2-2, with D maybe TRBD1 (6 bases). The CDR3 length is 16 residues. Germline lookup yields CDR1 SGHKS and CDR2 YYEKEE (reference sequence). The CDR3 region has the DNA TGTGCCAGCGGCTTGGGGGCGGGCGGTAACACCGGGGAGCTGTTTTTT. This codes for CASGLGAGGNTGELFF.

There are a few counts of this clonotype. The CDR3 loop is CASRLANGQGADTQYF. The CDR3 DNA is TGTGCCAGCAGGCTAGCCAACGGGCAAGGGGCCGATACGCAGTATTTT. The V and J genes are TRBV6-5 and TRBJ2-3; D tentatively reads TRBD1 or TRBD2 (5 bases each). V lost 6 bases, J lost 6 bases, and 22 bases lay in between. The CDR3 runs to 16 residues. The germline V gene has CDR1 MNHEY and CDR2 SVGAGI.

This clonotype has ten or more counts. V is TRBV7-9 and J is TRBJ2-4, with 11 bases matching TRBD2. V lost 5 bases and J lost 0; bases outside the gene matches: 9. Germline V gene data show CDR1 as SEHNR and CDR2 as FQNEAQ (reference sequence). CDR3 size: 18 residues. The CDR3 nucleotides read TGTGCCAGCAGCGTATCCGGGACTAGCGGAATAGCCAAAAACATTCAGTACTTC. As protein: CASSVSGTSGIAKNIQYF.